Sequencing of this TCR beta chain was carried out in a study of blood T cells in healthy people across ages. There were healthy Caucasian individuals from Russia, aged roughly 6 to 95, serving as donors. Peripheral blood, about 10 milliliters per donor, was collected. Samples had at least 6.5 million PBMCs isolated from them. In regard to this clonotype: What it recognizes is unknown.

Together with a sample-barcoded 5' primer, a J-beta primer mix was included in a second PCR lasting roughly 6 to 12 cycles. TCRdb redid the calling of the 5' RACE reads with MiXCR, one entry per CDR3 protein. In the table there are about 770,000 distinct CDR3 sequences, around 42% of which are singletons. Study-level points and caveats: Strong correlation linked observed beta diversity and percent naive T cells.

This CDR3 comprises 15 residues. Germline CDR1 reads SGHDN; CDR2 reads FVKESK. The junction had 9 bases not matched to a gene; V was cut back by 3 bases and J by 13 bases. Sequences were obtained from blood. The chain carries TRBV14 and TRBJ2-4; 13 nucleotides align to TRBD2. This clonotype was obtained from a man aged 60-69 years in good health. The CDR3 loop is CASSQGTSGATRQYF. The CDR3 coding sequence is TGTGCCAGCAGCCAGGGGACTAGCGGGGCCACTCGGCAGTACTTC. Looking up the rest from reference TRBV14 and TRBJ2-4 gives the full variable domain: EAGVTQFPSHSVIEKGQTVTLRCDPISGHDNLYWYRRVMGKEIKFLLHFVKESKQDESGMPNNRFLAERTGGTYSTLKVQPAELEDSGVYFCASSQGTSGATRQYFGAGTRLSVL.